These 7 T cell receptor beta chains originate from one sample sequenced in a study of T cell responses to AZD1222 COVID-19 vaccine. Some clones are missing from TCRdb's copy, which holds only in-frame ones; the method was immunoSEQ multiplex PCR. The sample consists of about 110,000 clones, around nine tenths of them appearing once. Material: peripheral blood, obtained on day 0 of AZD1222 vaccination. Source of these receptors: an adult in good health.

The V and J genes are TRBV18 and TRBJ1-6; D gene uncertain. The V end lost 0 bases, the J end lost 7 bases, and 7 bases lay between the germline ends. CDR1 is KGHSH and CDR2 is LQKENI in the germline V gene. The CDR3 loop spans 14 amino acids. CDR3 region: CASSPPVGNSPLHF. In nucleotides, the CDR3 is TGTGCCAGCTCACCACCTGTGGGGAATTCACCCCTCCACTTT.

V gene TRBV13 combines with J gene TRBJ2-7; D not certain. CDR1 is PRHDT and CDR2 is FYEKMQ in the germline V gene (reference sequence). V dropped 0 bases and J dropped 2 bases, with 14 bases sitting between them. The CDR3 contains 16 residues. The DNA of the CDR3 is TGTGCCAGCAGCTTAGGGGGCGATTACTCAACCTACGAGCAGTACTTC. This sequence encodes CASSLGGDYSTYEQYF.

V is TRBV10-1 and J is TRBJ2-1; TRBD1 is a possible D gene (5 bases). The CDR3 covers 16 residues. Germline assignment: CDR1 WNHNN and CDR2 SYGVQD (reference sequence). V gave up 6 bases and J gave up 5 bases, with 20 bases separating them. CDR3 DNA: TGCGCCAGCAGCACAGGCCAATTTGAATTTCACAATGAGCAGTTCTTC. Amino acid sequence: CASSTGQFEFHNEQFF.

The CDR3 nucleotides are TGTGCCAGCAGTACCCGCGAGGGCCCAAATGAAAAACTGTTTTTT. This gives the protein CASSTREGPNEKLFF. The chain combines TRBV28 with TRBJ1-4; D gene ambiguous. This CDR3 is built from 15 residues. Trimming took off 5 bases at V and 5 bases at J, with 15 bases between the two ends. Germline CDR1 MDHEN, CDR2 SYDVKM.

V and J are TRBV4-1 and TRBJ2-7; 9 bases match TRBD2. The CDR3 is 18 residues long. The J segment lost 3 bases and the V segment lost 0 bases, leaving 12 bases of the junction unmatched. Germline V gives CDR1 MGHRA, CDR2 YSYEKL. CDR3 protein: CASSQDGGRSGGHYEQYF. The CDR3 DNA reads as TGCGCCAGCAGCCAAGATGGGGGGCGTAGCGGGGGCCACTACGAGCAGTACTTC.

The CDR3 loop is CASRPKKLGTSEAFF. CDR3 sequence (DNA): TGTGCCAGCAGGCCGAAAAAACTCGGGACAAGTGAAGCTTTCTTT. J is TRBJ1-1 and V is TRBV2, with D perhaps matching TRBD1 (6 bases). V was clipped by 6 bases and J by 7 bases, with 21 bases between them. Germline lookup yields CDR1 SNHLY and CDR2 FYNNEI. The length of the CDR3 is 15 residues.

The chain uses TRBV27 and TRBJ2-2; TRBD2 is a possible D gene (6 bases). The CDR3 runs to 15 residues. Between the trimmed V and J ends, which lost 10 bases and 6 bases, there was a span of 21 bases. Germline V gene sequence: CDR1 MNHEY, CDR2 SMNVEV (reference sequence). Here the CDR3 DNA reads TGTGCCACCCGTTTGGAGGGGTTGGTGCCCGGGGAGCTGTTTTTT. Protein sequence: CATRLEGLVPGELFF.